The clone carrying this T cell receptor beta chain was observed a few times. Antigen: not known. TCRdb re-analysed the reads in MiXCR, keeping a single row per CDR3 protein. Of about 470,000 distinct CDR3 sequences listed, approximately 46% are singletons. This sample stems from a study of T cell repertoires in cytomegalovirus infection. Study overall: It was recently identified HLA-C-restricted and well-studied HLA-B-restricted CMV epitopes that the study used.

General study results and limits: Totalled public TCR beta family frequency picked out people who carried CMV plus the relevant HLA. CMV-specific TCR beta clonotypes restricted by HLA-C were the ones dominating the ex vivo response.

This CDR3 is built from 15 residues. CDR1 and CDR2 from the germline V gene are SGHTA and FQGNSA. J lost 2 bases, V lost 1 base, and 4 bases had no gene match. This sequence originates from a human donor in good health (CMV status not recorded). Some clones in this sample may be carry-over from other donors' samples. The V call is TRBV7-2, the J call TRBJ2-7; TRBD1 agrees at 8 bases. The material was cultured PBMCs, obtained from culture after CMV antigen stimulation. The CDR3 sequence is CASSLVTGGTYEQYF. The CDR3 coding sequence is TGTGCCAGCAGCTTAGTAACAGGGGGGACCTACGAGCAGTACTTC.